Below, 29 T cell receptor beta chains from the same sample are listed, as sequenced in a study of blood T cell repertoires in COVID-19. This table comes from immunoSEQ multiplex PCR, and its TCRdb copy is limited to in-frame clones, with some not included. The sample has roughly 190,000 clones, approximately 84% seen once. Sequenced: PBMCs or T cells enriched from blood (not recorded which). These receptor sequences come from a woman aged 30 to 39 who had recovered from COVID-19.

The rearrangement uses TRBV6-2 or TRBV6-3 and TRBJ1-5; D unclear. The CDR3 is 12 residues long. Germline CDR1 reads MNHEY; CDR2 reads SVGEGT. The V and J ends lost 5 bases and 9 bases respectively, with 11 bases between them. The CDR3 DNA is TGTGCCAGCAGTCAAACCCCTATGCCCCAGCATTTT. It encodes CASSQTPMPQHF.

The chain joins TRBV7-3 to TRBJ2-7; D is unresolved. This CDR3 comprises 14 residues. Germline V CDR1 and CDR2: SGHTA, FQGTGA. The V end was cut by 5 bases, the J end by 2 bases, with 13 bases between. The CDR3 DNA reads TGTGCCAGCAGCAAAGATGGCACGACCTACGAGCAGTACTTC. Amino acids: CASSKDGTTYEQYF.

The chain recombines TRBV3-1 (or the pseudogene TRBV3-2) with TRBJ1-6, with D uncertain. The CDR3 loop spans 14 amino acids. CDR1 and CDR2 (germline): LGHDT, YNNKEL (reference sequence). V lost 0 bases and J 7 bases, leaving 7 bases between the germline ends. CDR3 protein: CASSQEMRNSPLHF. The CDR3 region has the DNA TGTGCCAGCAGCCAAGAGATGAGGAATTCACCCCTCCACTTT.

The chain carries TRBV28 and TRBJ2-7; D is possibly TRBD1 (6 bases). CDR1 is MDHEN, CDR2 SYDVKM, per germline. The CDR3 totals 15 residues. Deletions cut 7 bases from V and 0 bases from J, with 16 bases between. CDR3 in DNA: TGTGCCAGCACATCTCCCAGGGGAGTCTCCTACGAGCAGTACGTC. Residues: CASTSPRGVSYEQYV.

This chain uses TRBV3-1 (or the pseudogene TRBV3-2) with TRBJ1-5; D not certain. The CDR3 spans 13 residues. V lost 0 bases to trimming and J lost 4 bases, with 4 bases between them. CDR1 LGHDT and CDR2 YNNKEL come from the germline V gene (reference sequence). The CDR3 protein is CASSQDRNQPQHF. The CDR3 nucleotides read TGTGCCAGCAGCCAAGATCGGAATCAGCCCCAGCATTTT.

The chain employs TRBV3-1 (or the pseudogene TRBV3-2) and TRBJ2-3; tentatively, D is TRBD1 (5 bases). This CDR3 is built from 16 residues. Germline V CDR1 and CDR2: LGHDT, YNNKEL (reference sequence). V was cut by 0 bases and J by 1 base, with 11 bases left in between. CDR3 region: CASSQDLGRGTDTQYF. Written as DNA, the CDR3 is TGTGCCAGCAGCCAAGACCTGGGCAGGGGCACAGATACGCAGTATTTT.

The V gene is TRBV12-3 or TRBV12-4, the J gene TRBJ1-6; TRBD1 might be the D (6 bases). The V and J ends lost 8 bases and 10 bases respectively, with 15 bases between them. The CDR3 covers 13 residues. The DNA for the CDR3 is TGTGCCAGCGGTCCAAGGGGGGGATCACCCCTCCACTTT. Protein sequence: CASGPRGGSPLHF.

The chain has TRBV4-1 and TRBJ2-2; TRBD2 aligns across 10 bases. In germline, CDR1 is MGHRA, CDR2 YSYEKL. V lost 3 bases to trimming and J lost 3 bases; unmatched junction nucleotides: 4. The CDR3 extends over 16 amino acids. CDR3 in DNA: TGCGCCAGCAGCCATCCGAGCGGGGGGGACACCGGGGAGCTGTTTTTT. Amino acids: CASSHPSGGDTGELFF.

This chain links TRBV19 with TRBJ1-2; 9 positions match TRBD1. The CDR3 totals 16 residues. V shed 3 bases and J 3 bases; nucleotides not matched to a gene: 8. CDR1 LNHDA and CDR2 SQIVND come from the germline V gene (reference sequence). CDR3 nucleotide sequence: TGTGCCAGTAGTATTACCAGGACAGGGGTTTACTATGGCTACACCTTC. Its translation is CASSITRTGVYYGYTF.

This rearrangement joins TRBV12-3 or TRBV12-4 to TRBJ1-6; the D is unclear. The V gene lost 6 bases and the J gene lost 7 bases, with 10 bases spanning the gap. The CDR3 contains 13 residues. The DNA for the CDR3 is TGTGCCAGCAGGTCGTCAGAAAATTCACCCCTCCACTTT. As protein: CASRSSENSPLHF.

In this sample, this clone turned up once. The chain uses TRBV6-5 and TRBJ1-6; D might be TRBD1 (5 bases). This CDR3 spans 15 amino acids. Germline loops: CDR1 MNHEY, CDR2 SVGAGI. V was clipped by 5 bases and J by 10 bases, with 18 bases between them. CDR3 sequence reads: CASSRREARYSPLHF. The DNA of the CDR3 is TGTGCCAGCAGTCGCAGGGAGGCCCGTTACTCACCCCTCCACTTT.

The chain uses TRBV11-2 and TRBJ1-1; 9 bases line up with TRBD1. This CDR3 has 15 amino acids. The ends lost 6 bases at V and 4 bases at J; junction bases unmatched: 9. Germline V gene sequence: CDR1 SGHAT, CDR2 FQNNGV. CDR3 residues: CASSPGTGSGTEAFF. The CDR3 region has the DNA TGTGCCAGCAGTCCCGGGACAGGGAGTGGCACTGAAGCTTTCTTT.

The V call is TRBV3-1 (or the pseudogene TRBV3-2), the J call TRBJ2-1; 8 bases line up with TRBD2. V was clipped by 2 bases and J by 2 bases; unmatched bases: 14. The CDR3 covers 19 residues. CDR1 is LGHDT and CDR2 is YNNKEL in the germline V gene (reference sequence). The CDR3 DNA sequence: TGTGCCAGCAGCCAAATCTTGTCCCACGGGGGGGGCCCCTACAATGAGCAGTTCTTC. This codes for CASSQILSHGGGPYNEQFF.

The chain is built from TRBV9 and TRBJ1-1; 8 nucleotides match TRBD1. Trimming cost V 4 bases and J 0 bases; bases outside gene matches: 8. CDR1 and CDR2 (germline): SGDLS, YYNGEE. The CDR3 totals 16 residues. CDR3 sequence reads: CASSPGQGRMNTEAFF. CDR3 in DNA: TGTGCCAGCAGCCCTGGACAGGGTAGGATGAACACTGAAGCTTTCTTT.

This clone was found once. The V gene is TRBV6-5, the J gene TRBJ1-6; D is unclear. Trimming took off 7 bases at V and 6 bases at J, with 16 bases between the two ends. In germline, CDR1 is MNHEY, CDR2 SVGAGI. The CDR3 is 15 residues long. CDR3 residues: CASTGGLGSNSPLHF. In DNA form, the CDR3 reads TGTGCCAGCACGGGAGGTCTGGGGTCTAATTCACCCCTCCACTTT.

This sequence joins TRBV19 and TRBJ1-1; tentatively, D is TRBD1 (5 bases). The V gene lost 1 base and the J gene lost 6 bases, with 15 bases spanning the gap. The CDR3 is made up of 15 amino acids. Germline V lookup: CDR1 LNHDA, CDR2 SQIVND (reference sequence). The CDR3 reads CASSIAKGWVAEAFF. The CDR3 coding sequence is TGTGCCAGTAGTATAGCAAAGGGGTGGGTCGCTGAAGCTTTCTTT.

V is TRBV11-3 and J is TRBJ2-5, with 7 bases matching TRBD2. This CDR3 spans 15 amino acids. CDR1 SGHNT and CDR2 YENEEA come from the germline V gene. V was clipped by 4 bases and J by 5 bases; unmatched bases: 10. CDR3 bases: TGTGCCAGCAGCTCTAACCCCGGGGGGACTGAGACCCAGTACTTC. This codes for CASSSNPGGTETQYF.

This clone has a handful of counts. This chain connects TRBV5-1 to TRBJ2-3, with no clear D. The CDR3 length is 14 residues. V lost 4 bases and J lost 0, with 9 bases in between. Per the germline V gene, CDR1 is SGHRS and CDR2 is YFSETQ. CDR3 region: CASSPYSSTDTQYF. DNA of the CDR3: TGCGCCAGCAGCCCGTACTCTAGCACAGATACGCAGTATTTT.

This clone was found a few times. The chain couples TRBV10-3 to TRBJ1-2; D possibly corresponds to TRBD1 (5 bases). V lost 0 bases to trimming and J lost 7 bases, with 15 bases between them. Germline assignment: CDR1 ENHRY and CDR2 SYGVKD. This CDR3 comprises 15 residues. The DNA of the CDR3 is TGTGCCATCAGTGAGTCGTCATCAGGGCCTGGTGGCTACACCTTC. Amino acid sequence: CAISESSSGPGGYTF.

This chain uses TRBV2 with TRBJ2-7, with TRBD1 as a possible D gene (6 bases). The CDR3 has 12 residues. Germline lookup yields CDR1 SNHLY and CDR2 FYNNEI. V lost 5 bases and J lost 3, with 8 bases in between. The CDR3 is CASSRTDYEQYV. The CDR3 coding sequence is TGTGCCAGCAGTAGGACAGACTACGAGCAGTACGTC.

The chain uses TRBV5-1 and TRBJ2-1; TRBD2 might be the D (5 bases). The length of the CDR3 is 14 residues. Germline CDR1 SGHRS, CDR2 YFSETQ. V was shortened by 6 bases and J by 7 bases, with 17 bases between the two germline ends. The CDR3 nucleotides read TGCGCCAGCAAACTCCCGGAGGAGGAGAATGAGCAGTTCTTC. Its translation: CASKLPEEENEQFF.

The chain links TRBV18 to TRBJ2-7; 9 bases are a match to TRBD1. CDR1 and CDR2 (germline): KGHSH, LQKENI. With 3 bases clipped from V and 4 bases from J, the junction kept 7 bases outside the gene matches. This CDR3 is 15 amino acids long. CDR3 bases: TGTGCCAGCTCACCTCGCTTAGACAGGGGGTACGAGCAGTACTTC. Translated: CASSPRLDRGYEQYF.

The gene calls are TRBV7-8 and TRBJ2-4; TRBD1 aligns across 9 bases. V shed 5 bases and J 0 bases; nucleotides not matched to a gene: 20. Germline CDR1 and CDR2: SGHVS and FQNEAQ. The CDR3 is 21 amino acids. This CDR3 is CASSRPASGQGVSLAKNIQYF. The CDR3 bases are TGTGCCAGCAGCCGACCCGCGTCGGGACAGGGAGTTTCACTAGCCAAAAACATTCAGTACTTC. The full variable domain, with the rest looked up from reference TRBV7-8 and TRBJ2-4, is GAGVSQSPRYKVAKRGQDVALRCDPISGHVSLFWYQQALGQGPEFLTYFQNEAQLDKSGLPSDRFFAERPEGSVSTLKIQRTQQEDSAVYLCASSRPASGQGVSLAKNIQYFGAGTRLSVL.

CDR3 bases: TGTGCCAGCAGTGAAGGGGGAGGGGGACGTGGGCCCCAGCATTTT. It encodes CASSEGGGGRGPQHF. The chain carries TRBV6-1 and TRBJ1-5, with a weak D call TRBD1 (6 bases). Germline CDR1 and CDR2: MNHNS and SASEGT. V dropped 1 base and J dropped 9 bases, with 16 bases sitting between them. The CDR3 is made up of 15 amino acids.

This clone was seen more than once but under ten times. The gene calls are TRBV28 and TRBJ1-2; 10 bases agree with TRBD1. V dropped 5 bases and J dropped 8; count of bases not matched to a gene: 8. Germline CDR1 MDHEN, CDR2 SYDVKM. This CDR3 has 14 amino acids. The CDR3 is CASSIGQGVYGYTF. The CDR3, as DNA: TGTGCCAGCAGTATTGGACAGGGGGTATACGGCTACACCTTC.

This chain's CDR3 is CASSPRTGHGEQYF. The CDR3 DNA is TGTGCCAGCAGCCCCCGGACAGGCCACGGAGAGCAGTACTTC. The chain recombines TRBV9 with TRBJ2-7, with 7 nucleotides matching TRBD1. This CDR3 spans 14 amino acids. After removal of 4 bases from V and 7 bases from J, the junction contained 11 bases not matched to a gene. Germline V gene data show CDR1 as SGDLS and CDR2 as YYNGEE.

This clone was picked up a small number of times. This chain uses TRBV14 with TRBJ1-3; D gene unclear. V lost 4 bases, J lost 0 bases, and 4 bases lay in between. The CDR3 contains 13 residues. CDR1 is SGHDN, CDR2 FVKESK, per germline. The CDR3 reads CASSLNSGNTIYF. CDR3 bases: TGTGCCAGCAGCCTTAACTCTGGAAACACCATATATTTT. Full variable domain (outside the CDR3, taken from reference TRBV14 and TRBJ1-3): EAGVTQFPSHSVIEKGQTVTLRCDPISGHDNLYWYRRVMGKEIKFLLHFVKESKQDESGMPNNRFLAERTGGTYSTLKVQPAELEDSGVYFCASSLNSGNTIYFGEGSWLTVV.

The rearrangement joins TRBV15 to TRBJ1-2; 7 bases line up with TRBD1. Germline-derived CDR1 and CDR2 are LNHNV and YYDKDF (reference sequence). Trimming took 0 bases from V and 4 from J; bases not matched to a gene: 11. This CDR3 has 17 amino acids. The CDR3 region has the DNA TGTGCCACCAGCAGAGATAGGAAAACAGGGGAGGTCTATGGCTACACCTTC. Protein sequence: CATSRDRKTGEVYGYTF.

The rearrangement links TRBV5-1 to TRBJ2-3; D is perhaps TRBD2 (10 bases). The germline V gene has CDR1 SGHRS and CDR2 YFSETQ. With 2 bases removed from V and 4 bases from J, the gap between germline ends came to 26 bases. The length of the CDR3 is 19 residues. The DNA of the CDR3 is TGCGCCAGCAGCTTAACAGGGGGCTCTAGCGGGAGAAAGCCAGATACGCAGTATTTT. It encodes CASSLTGGSSGRKPDTQYF. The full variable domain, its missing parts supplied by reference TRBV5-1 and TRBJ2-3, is KAGVTQTPRYLIKTRGQQVTLSCSPISGHRSVSWYQQTPGQGLQFLFEYFSETQRNKGNFPGRFSGRQFSNSRSEMNVSTLELGDSALYLCASSLTGGSSGRKPDTQYFGPGTRLTVL.